The T cell receptor (beta chain) under discussion was sequenced for a study of TIL therapy for anti-PD-1-resistant metastatic lung cancer. Whole-study context: By whole-exome sequencing, median non-synonymous tumor mutation burden was around 1.4 mutations per megabase.

Study findings and constraints: TIL clonotype persistence in blood showed no apparent association with response.

Time point specified: pre-treatment sample, taken before nivolumab and TIL therapy. Patients were adults with stage 4 NSCLC. Sequencing used immunoSEQ v3. Repertoires were generated with immunoSEQ multiplex PCR, while TCRdb's copy carries only in-frame clones and drops some. This sample has 40,000 to 60,000 clones, with roughly 78% found just once. Trimming shortened V by 0 bases and J by 0 bases, and 2 bases separated the two germline ends. CDR3 size: 13 residues. Germline V gene sequence: CDR1 KGHSH, CDR2 LQKENI. Remarks on this clone: As yet, its antigen is unknown.

Sequences were derived from blood, sampled at baseline. The clonotype was recovered from a woman aged 30-79 years with non-small cell lung cancer. The V call is TRBV18, the J call TRBJ1-1; no clear D gene. The CDR3 is CASSPPVNTEAFF. The CDR3 region has the DNA TGTGCCAGCTCACCACCGGTGAACACTGAAGCTTTCTTT.